The next 21 T cell receptor beta chains were all read from a single sample in a study of blood T cell repertoires in COVID-19. Sequencing used immunoSEQ multiplex PCR; TCRdb keeps in-frame clones, though not all of them. The sample records 110,000 to 150,000 clones, roughly 85% being singletons. Sequencing was carried out using peripheral blood. The receptor set was obtained from a man in his fifties or sixties with acute or convalescent COVID-19.

At least ten counts were recorded for this clone. V and J are TRBV19 and TRBJ2-7; TRBD2 agrees at 12 bases. V lost 5 bases and J lost 4; bases outside the gene matches: 3. The V gene's germline CDR1 is LNHDA and CDR2 SQIVND (reference sequence). This CDR3 spans 14 amino acids. The CDR3 DNA reads TGTGCCAGTAGTCCTAGCGGGGGGGAATACGAGCAGTACTTC. Its protein is CASSPSGGEYEQYF.

The CDR3 DNA reads as TGTGCCAGCAGCCTCGCAGGGGGCGGAAAGACCCAGTACTTC. Protein product: CASSLAGGGKTQYF. V gene TRBV9 combines with J gene TRBJ2-5, with 8 bases that match TRBD1. V was clipped by 4 bases and J by 6 bases; unmatched bases: 8. CDR3 size: 14 residues. Per germline, CDR1 SGDLS and CDR2 YYNGEE.

V gene TRBV27 combines with J gene TRBJ2-1, with D tentatively TRBD2 (5 bases). Per the germline V gene, CDR1 is MNHEY and CDR2 is SMNVEV (reference sequence). The CDR3 runs 19 residues. V lost 4 bases and J lost 1, with 23 bases in between. DNA of the CDR3: TGTGCCAGCAGTTCCAACCTGGATGGACTCGTGGGTTCCTACAATGAGCAGTTCTTC. Translating it yields CASSSNLDGLVGSYNEQFF.

The chain is built from TRBV9 and TRBJ2-2, with TRBD1 as a possible D gene (5 bases). Germline-derived CDR1 and CDR2 are SGDLS and YYNGEE. The CDR3 consists of 16 residues. Trimming left V 0 bases short and J 3 bases short, with 12 bases between. The DNA of the CDR3 is TGTGCCAGCAGCGTAGCTTCAGGGTTGGACACCGGGGAGCTGTTTTTT. Amino acid sequence: CASSVASGLDTGELFF.

V and J are TRBV10-2 and TRBJ1-4; D is uncertain. Germline assignment: CDR1 WSHSY and CDR2 SAAADI. The V end was cut by 3 bases, the J end by 6 bases, with 11 bases between. The CDR3 runs to 14 residues. The CDR3 coding sequence is TGCGCCAGCAGTGAAGTTACCCGGGATGAAAAACTGTTTTTT. Its protein is CASSEVTRDEKLFF.

The chain uses TRBV10-2 and TRBJ2-5; 10 bases agree with TRBD2. The V and J ends lost 6 bases and 2 bases, in that order; junction bases with no gene match: 3. The CDR3 runs to 14 residues. Germline V CDR1 and CDR2: WSHSY, SAAADI. CDR3 DNA: TGCGCCAGCAGGGTAGCGGGGGGTCAAGAGACCCAGTACTTC. Protein product: CASRVAGGQETQYF.

The chain is built from TRBV6-5 and TRBJ1-6; D perhaps matches TRBD1 (6 bases). Germline V lookup: CDR1 MNHEY, CDR2 SVGAGI. The V end was cut by 4 bases, the J end by 7 bases, with 14 bases between. The CDR3 sequence is 15 residues long. The CDR3 DNA reads TGTGCCAGCAGTTCGGTTCCGGGGGGCAATTCACCCCTCCACTTT. Encoded protein: CASSSVPGGNSPLHF.

On this clone itself: The same CDR3 can be traced to other DNA sequences in this sample. The rearrangement joins TRBV6-5 to TRBJ1-5; weak D call: TRBD1 (6 bases). This CDR3 is 15 amino acids long. The V end lost 6 bases, the J end lost 0 bases, and 12 bases lay between the germline ends. The germline V gene has CDR1 MNHEY and CDR2 SVGAGI. The CDR3: CASRVTGDSNQPQHF. For the CDR3, the DNA is TGTGCCAGCAGGGTGACAGGAGATAGCAATCAGCCCCAGCATTTT.

The rearrangement joins TRBV21-1 to TRBJ1-2; the D call TRBD1 from the table was never checked on the DNA. TRBV21-1 represents a pseudogene. The CDR3 is made up of 18 amino acids. Here the CDR3 reads CASSKALSRDTGGYGYTF. CDR3 coding DNA: TGTGCCAGCAGCAAAGCGCTTTCTCGGGACACTGGCGGATATGGCTACACCTTC.

The chain is built from TRBV29-1 and TRBJ1-1; tentatively, D is TRBD1 (6 bases). This CDR3 region has 20 residues. With 1 base removed from V and 1 base from J, the gap between germline ends came to 28 bases. From germline, CDR1 is SQVTM and CDR2 ANQGSEA. The CDR3 spells CSVEVYVDRPSNFPNTEAFF. The CDR3 nucleotides read TGCAGCGTTGAAGTATATGTGGACAGACCCTCAAACTTCCCGAACACTGAAGCTTTCTTT. Full variable domain (rest looked up from reference TRBV29-1 and TRBJ1-1): SAVISQKPSRDICQRGTSLTIQCQVDSQVTMMFWYRQQPGQSLTLIATANQGSEATYESGFVIDKFPISRPNLTFSTLTVSNMSPEDSSIYLCSVEVYVDRPSNFPNTEAFFGQGTRLTVV.

The rearrangement links TRBV10-3 to TRBJ2-1, with TRBD1 as a possible D gene (6 bases). The germline V gene has CDR1 ENHRY and CDR2 SYGVKD. The CDR3 extends over 15 amino acids. V was shortened by 4 bases and J by 0 bases, with 10 bases between the two germline ends. CDR3 DNA sequence: TGTGCCATCAGTGTGCAGGGGAGCTCCTACAATGAGCAGTTCTTC. Amino acids: CAISVQGSSYNEQFF.

The chain employs TRBV18 and TRBJ1-5; D is unclear. The germline V gene has CDR1 KGHSH and CDR2 LQKENI. The CDR3 is 14 residues long. Trimming removed 2 bases at V and 2 bases at J, with 7 bases between. The CDR3 nucleotides are TGTGCCAGCTCACCAGGCCGGGGCAATCAGCCCCAGCATTTT. This encodes CASSPGRGNQPQHF.

The chain combines TRBV25-1 with TRBJ1-2; 9 nucleotides match TRBD1. This CDR3 region has 16 residues. Germline-derived CDR1 and CDR2 are MGHDK and SYGVNS. V gave up 10 bases and J gave up 5 bases; unmatched junction bases: 17. CDR3 sequence: CATKGQGRGTRYGYTF. The CDR3, as DNA: TGTGCCACCAAAGGACAGGGGAGGGGGACGAGGTATGGCTACACCTTC.

DNA for the CDR3: TGTGCCAGCAGCCGACAGTCGGGTGGGAGGAACGAGCAGTACTTC. Amino acids: CASSRQSGGRNEQYF. The chain employs TRBV7-9 and TRBJ2-7, with a possible D match to TRBD2 (6 bases). CDR3 length: 15 residues. Trimming took off 5 bases at V and 5 bases at J, with 19 bases between the two ends. Germline V lookup: CDR1 SEHNR, CDR2 FQNEAQ (reference sequence).

The gene calls are TRBV11-3 and TRBJ1-3; TRBD1 aligns across 7 bases. The CDR3 spans 15 residues. The trim removed 5 bases at V and 2 bases at J, leaving 6 bases unmatched. Looked up from germline, CDR1 is SGHNT and CDR2 is YENEEA. The CDR3 region has the DNA TGTGCCAGCAGCCCCGACAGGGACCCTGGAAACACCATATATTTT. Translation: CASSPDRDPGNTIYF.

The chain has TRBV19 and TRBJ1-2; perhaps TRBD1 as D (6 bases). The CDR3 extends over 12 amino acids. CDR1 is LNHDA, CDR2 SQIVND, per germline (reference sequence). Trimming pared 4 bases from V and 7 bases from J, leaving 10 bases between. CDR3 in DNA: TGTGCCAGTAGTACAGGGGCTGGTGGCTACACCTTC. It translates to CASSTGAGGYTF.

The V and J genes are TRBV10-3 and TRBJ1-4; TRBD1 is a possible D gene (6 bases). Germline V gene data show CDR1 as ENHRY and CDR2 as SYGVKD. V lost 8 bases and J 2 bases, leaving 9 bases between the germline ends. This CDR3 is built from 13 residues. As DNA, the CDR3 is TGTGCCATCGCAGGGGACACTAATGAAAAACTGTTTTTT. It is translated as CAIAGDTNEKLFF.

The gene calls are TRBV19 and TRBJ1-5; no clear D gene. There are 14 residues in the CDR3. V was clipped by 3 bases and J by 4 bases, with 10 bases between them. Per germline, CDR1 LNHDA and CDR2 SQIVND (reference sequence). CDR3 sequence reads: CASSIGSGNQPQHF. The CDR3 DNA follows: TGTGCCAGTAGTATCGGCTCGGGAAATCAGCCCCAGCATTTT.

V gene TRBV19 combines with J gene TRBJ2-1; the match to TRBD2 covers 9 bases. Trimming took 5 bases from V and 8 from J; bases not matched to a gene: 10. The CDR3 spans 15 residues. CDR1 is LNHDA and CDR2 is SQIVND in the germline V gene (reference sequence). The CDR3 sequence is CASSSALAGLDEQFF. CDR3 bases: TGTGCCAGTAGTTCCGCGCTAGCGGGATTAGATGAGCAGTTCTTC.

This chain connects TRBV19 to TRBJ1-5, with 11 positions matching TRBD1. V was pared by 3 bases and J by 5 bases, with 6 bases of the junction left unmatched. The CDR3 runs 16 residues. Germline CDR1 reads LNHDA; CDR2 reads SQIVND (reference sequence). The CDR3 protein is CASSISGTGGHQPQHF. The DNA for the CDR3 is TGTGCCAGTAGTATTTCAGGGACAGGGGGACATCAGCCCCAGCATTTT.

The chain has TRBV12-5 and TRBJ1-3; D is unclear. V lost 4 bases and J 4 bases, leaving 14 bases between the germline ends. Per the germline V gene, CDR1 is LGHNT and CDR2 is FRNRAP. The CDR3 is 15 amino acids. For the CDR3, the DNA is TGTGCTAGTGGTTCCCCCGGGTATGCAGGAAACACCATATATTTT. It yields the protein CASGSPGYAGNTIYF. Using reference TRBV12-5 and TRBJ1-3 for the parts outside the CDR3, the full variable domain is DARVTQTPRHKVTEMGQEVTMRCQPILGHNTVFWYRQTMMQGLELLAYFRNRAPLDDSGMPKDRFSAEMPDATLATLKIQPSEPRDSAVYFCASGSPGYAGNTIYFGEGSWLTVV.